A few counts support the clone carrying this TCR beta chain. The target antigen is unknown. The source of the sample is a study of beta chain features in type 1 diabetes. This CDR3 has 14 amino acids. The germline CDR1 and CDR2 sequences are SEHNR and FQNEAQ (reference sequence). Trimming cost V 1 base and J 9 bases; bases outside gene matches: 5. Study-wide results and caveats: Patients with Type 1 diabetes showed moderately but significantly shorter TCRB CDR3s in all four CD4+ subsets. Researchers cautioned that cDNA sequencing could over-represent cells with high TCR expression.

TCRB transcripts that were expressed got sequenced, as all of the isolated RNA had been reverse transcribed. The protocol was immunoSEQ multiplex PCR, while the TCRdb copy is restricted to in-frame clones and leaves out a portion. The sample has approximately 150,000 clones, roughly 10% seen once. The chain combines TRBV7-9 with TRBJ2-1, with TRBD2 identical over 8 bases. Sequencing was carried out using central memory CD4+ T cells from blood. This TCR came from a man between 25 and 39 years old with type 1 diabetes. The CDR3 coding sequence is TGTGCCAGCAGCTTAGACGGGGGGGGCGTTGAGCAGTTCTTC. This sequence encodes CASSLDGGGVEQFF.